This T cell receptor beta chain came from a study of cytotoxic CD8 clonotypes in ibrutinib-treated CLL. Using immunoSEQ multiplex PCR, the repertoire was profiled, and TCRdb retains in-frame clones only, with some absent. The repertoire consists of some 200,000 clones, with about two thirds occurring once and the leading ten covering around an eighth. This clone was counted once. V trimming: 2 bases; J trimming: 7 bases; junction bases outside the gene matches: 14. From germline, CDR1 is SGHRS and CDR2 YFSETQ. This CDR3 contains 16 residues. The sample consisted of PBMCs, taken after 24 months of ibrutinib treatment. The TCR comes from a human donor with chronic lymphocytic leukemia. The rearrangement uses TRBV5-1 and TRBJ2-7; 8 bases are a match to TRBD2. The CDR3 spells CASSFPGGRGAREQYF. Written as DNA, the CDR3 is TGCGCCAGCAGCTTCCCCGGCGGGCGGGGGGCGAGGGAGCAGTACTTC.